This TCR beta chain was identified during a study of blood T cell repertoires in COVID-19. Study in general: Specimens from acute and convalescent COVID-19 originated in the United States, Italy and Spain.

This CDR3 is 14 amino acids long. Trimming took 7 bases from V and 3 from J; bases not matched to a gene: 8. In germline, CDR1 is SGHVS, CDR2 FQNEAQ. Original methodology: Amplified reference gene primers provided the basis for estimating nucleated cell counts. Some clones are missing from TCRdb's copy, which holds only in-frame ones; the method was immunoSEQ multiplex PCR. Clone size and V and J calls were adopted from that table, with D and trimming inferred from the DNA. The sample has around 300,000 clones; 88% are singletons. The receptor was isolated from a woman aged 25 to 39 who had recovered from COVID-19. The J gene is TRBJ2-5, the V gene TRBV7-8; TRBD2 matches 7 bases. The sequenced sample was PBMCs or T cells enriched from blood (not recorded which). The CDR3 sequence: CASTREVGKETQYF. The DNA of the CDR3 is TGTGCCAGCACCCGGGAGGTTGGCAAAGAGACCCAGTACTTC.